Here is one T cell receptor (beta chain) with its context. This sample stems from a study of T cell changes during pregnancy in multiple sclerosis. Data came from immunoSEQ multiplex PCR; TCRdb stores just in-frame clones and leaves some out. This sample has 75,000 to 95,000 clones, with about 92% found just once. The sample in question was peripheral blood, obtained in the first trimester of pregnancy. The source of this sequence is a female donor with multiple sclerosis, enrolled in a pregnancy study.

CDR3 sequence reads: CASSETTPGGPGGTEQFF. The CDR3 DNA is TGTGCCAGCAGTGAGACAACCCCCGGAGGGCCGGGTGGAACTGAGCAGTTCTTC. The rearrangement links TRBV25-1 to TRBJ2-1, with a possible D match to TRBD2 (6 bases). This CDR3 region has 18 residues. With 3 bases removed from V and 9 bases from J, the gap between germline ends came to 27 bases. Per the germline V gene, CDR1 is MGHDK and CDR2 is SYGVNS.